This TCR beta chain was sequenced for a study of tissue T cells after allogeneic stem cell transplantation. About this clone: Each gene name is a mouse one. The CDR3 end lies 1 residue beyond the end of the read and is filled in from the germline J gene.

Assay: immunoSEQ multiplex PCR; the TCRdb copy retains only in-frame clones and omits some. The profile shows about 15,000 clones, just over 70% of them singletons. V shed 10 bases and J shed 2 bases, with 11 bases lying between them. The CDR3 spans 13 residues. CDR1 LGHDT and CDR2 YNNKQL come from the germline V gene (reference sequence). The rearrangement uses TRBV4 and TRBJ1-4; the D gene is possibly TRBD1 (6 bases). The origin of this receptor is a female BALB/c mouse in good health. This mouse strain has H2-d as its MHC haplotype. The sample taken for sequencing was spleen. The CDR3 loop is CATGTTSNERLFF. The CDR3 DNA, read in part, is TGTGCCACCGGGACAACGTCCAACGAAAGATTATTT.